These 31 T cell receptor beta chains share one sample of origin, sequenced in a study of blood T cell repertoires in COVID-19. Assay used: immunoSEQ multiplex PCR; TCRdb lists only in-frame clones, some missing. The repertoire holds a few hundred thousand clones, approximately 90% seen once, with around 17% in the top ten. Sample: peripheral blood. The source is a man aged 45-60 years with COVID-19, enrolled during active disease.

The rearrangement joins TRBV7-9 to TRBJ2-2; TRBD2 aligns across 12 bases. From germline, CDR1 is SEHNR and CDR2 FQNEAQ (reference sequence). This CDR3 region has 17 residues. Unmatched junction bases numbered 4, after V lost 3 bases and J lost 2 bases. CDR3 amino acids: CASSLHGLAGNTGELFF. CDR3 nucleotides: TGTGCCAGCAGCTTGCACGGACTAGCGGGAAACACCGGGGAGCTGTTTTTT.

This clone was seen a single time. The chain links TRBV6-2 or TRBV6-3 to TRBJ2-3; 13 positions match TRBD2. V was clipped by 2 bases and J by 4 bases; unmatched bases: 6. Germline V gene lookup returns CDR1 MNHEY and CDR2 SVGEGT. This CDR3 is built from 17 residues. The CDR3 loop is CASSYDRTSGGADTQYF. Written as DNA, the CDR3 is TGTGCCAGCAGTTACGACCGGACTAGCGGGGGTGCAGATACGCAGTATTTT.

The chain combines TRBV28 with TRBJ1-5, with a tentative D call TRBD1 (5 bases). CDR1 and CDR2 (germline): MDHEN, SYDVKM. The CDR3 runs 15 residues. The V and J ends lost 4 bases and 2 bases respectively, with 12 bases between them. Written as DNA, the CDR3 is TGTGCCAGCAGTTCCGCGGGGGAGGGCAATCAGCCCCAGCATTTT. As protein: CASSSAGEGNQPQHF.

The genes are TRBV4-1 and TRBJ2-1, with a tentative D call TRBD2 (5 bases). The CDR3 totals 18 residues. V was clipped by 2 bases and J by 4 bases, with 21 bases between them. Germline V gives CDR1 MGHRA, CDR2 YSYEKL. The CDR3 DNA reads TGCGCCAGCAGCCAAACAATTCCAACTAGAGTGGGGTACAATGAGCAGTTCTTC. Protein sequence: CASSQTIPTRVGYNEQFF.

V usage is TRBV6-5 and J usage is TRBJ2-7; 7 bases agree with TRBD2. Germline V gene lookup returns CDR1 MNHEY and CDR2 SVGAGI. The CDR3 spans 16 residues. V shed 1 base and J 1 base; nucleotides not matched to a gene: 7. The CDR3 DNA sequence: TGTGCCAGCAGTTACTATTCAGCGGGAAGATCCTACGAGCAGTACTTC. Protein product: CASSYYSAGRSYEQYF.

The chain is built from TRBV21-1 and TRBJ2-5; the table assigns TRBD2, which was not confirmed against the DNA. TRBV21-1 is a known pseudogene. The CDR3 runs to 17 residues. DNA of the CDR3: TGTGCCAGCAGCCTTACTAGCGGGGGGGCTGTAAGAGAGACCCAGTACTTC. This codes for CASSLTSGGAVRETQYF.

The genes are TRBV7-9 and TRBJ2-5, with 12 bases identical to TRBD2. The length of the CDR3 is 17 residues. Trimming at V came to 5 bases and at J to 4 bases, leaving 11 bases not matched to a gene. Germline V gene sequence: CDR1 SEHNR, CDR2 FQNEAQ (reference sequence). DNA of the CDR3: TGTGCCAGCAGCCCTAGCGGGAGGGCCCTTCGGCGAGAGACCCAGTACTTC. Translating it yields CASSPSGRALRRETQYF.

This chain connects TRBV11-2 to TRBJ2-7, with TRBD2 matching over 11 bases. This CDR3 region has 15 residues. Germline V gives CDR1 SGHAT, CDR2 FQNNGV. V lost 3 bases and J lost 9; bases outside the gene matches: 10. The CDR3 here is CASSFGTSGLLGQYF. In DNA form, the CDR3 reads TGTGCCAGCAGCTTTGGGACTAGCGGTCTCCTTGGGCAGTACTTC.

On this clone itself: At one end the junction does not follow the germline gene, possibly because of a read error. The CDR3 bases are TGTGCCAGCAGTGAAGCTTCAGGGGGCGGGCAGCTCCAGCATTTT. Amino acid sequence: CASSEASGGGQLQHF. The gene calls are TRBV2 and TRBJ1-5, with 8 bases identical to TRBD1. This CDR3 region has 15 residues. Germline CDR1 is SNHLY and CDR2 is FYNNEI.

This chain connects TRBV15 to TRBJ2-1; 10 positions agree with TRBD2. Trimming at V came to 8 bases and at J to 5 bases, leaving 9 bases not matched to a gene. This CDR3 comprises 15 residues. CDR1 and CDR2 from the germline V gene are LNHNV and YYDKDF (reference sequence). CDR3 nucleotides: TGTGCCACCGGGGGCCGGACTAGCGGAAACAATGAGCAGTTCTTC. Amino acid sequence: CATGGRTSGNNEQFF.

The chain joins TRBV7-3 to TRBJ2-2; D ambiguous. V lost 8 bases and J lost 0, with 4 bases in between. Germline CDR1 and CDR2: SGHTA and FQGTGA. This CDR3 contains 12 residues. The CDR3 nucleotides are TGTGCCAGCGCGCCGAACACCGGGGAGCTGTTTTTT. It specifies CASAPNTGELFF.

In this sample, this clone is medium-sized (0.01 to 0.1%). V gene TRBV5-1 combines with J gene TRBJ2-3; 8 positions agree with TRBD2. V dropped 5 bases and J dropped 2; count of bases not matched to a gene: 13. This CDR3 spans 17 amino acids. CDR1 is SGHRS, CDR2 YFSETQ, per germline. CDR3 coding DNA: TGCGCCAGCAGTCGGCCAGCTAGCGGGTGGGACACAGATACGCAGTATTTT. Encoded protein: CASSRPASGWDTDTQYF.

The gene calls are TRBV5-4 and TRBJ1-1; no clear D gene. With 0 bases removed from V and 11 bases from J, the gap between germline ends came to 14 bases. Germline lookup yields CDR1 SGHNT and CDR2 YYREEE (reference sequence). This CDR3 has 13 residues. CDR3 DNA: TGTGCCAGCAGCTTGGACATGTTGTATTCGGCTTTCTTT. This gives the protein CASSLDMLYSAFF.

The CDR3 DNA follows: TGTGCCAGCAGTTCCTCAGGGGGGTATAACGAGCAGTACTTC. Its protein product is CASSSSGGYNEQYF. The rearrangement links TRBV27 to TRBJ2-7; tentative D call: TRBD1 (7 bases). The germline V gene encodes CDR1 MNHEY and CDR2 SMNVEV (reference sequence). This CDR3 has 14 amino acids. Trimming pared 4 bases from V and 5 bases from J, leaving 15 bases between.

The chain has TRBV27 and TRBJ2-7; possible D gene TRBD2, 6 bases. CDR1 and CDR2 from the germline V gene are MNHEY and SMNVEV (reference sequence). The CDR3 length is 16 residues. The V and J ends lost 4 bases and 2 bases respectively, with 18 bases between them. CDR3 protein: CASSSPRTGGTYEQYF. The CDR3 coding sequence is TGTGCCAGCAGTTCCCCTCGGACTGGCGGGACCTACGAGCAGTACTTC.

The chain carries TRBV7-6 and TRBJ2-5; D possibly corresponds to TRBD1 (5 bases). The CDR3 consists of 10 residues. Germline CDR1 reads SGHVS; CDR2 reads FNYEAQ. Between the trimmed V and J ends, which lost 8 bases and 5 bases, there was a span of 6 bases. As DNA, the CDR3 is TGTGCCAGCTCAGGGGAGACCCAGTACTTC. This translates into CASSGETQYF.

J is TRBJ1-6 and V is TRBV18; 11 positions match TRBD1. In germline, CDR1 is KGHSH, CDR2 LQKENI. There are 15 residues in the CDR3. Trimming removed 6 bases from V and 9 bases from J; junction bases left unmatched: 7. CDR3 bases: TGTGCCAGCTCGGCCGGGACAGGGGGTTTTTCACCCCTCCACTTT. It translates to CASSAGTGGFSPLHF.

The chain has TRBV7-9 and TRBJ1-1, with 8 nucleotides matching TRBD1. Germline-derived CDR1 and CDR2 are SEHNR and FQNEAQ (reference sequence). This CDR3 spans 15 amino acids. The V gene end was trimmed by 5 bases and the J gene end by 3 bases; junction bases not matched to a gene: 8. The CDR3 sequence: CASSPTIRGHTEAFF. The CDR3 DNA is TGTGCCAGCAGCCCTACCATCAGGGGGCACACTGAAGCTTTCTTT.

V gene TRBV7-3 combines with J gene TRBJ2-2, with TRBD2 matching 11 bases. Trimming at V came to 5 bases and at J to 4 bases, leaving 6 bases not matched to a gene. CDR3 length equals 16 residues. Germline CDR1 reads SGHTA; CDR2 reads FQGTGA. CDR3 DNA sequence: TGTGCCAGCAGCCCATTTAGCGGGAGGGCCACCGGGGAGCTGTTTTTT. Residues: CASSPFSGRATGELFF.

The CDR3 coding sequence is TGTGCCAGCAGCGCGACAGGGGGCTGGGCCGGGGAGCTGTTTTTT. Its translation is CASSATGGWAGELFF. This chain joins TRBV9 and TRBJ2-2; 10 positions agree with TRBD1. Looked up from germline, CDR1 is SGDLS and CDR2 is YYNGEE. The CDR3 length is 15 residues. V shed 3 bases, J shed 6 bases, and the junction held 5 bases outside the gene matches.

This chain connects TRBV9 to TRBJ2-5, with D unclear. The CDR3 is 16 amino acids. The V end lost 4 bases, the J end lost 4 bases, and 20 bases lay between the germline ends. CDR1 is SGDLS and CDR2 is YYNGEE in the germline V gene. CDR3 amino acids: CASSTRTEDLGETQYF. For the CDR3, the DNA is TGTGCCAGCAGCACAAGAACGGAAGACTTAGGAGAGACCCAGTACTTC.

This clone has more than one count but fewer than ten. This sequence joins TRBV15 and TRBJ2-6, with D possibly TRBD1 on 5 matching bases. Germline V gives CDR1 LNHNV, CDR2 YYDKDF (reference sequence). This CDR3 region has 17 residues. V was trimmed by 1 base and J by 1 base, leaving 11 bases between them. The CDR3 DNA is TGTGCCACCAGCAGAGGGGGCGCCGGGTCTGGGGCCAACGTCCTGACTTTC. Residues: CATSRGGAGSGANVLTF. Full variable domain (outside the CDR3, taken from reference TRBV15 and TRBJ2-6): DAMVIQNPRYQVTQFGKPVTLSCSQTLNHNVMYWYQQKSSQAPKLLFHYYDKDFNNEADTPDNFQSRRPNTSFCFLDIRSPGLGDTAMYLCATSRGGAGSGANVLTFGAGSRLTVL.

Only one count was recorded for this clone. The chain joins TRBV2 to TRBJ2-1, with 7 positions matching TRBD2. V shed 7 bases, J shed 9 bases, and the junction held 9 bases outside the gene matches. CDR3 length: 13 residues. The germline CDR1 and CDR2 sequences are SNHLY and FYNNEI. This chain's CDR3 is CASTTEGRGEQFF. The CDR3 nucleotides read TGTGCCAGCACCACGGAAGGGAGGGGTGAGCAGTTCTTC. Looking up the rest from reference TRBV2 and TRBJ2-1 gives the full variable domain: EPEVTQTPSHQVTQMGQEVILRCVPISNHLYFYWYRQILGQKVEFLVSFYNNEISEKSEIFDDQFSVERPDGSNFTLKIRSTKLEDSAMYFCASTTEGRGEQFFGPGTRLTVL.

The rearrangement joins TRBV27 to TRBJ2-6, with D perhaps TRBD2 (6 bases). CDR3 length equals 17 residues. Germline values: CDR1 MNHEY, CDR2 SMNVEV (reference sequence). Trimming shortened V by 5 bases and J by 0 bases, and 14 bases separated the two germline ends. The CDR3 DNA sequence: TGTGCCAGCAGTGCACGGGAGAACTACTCTGGGGCCAACGTCCTGACTTTC. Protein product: CASSARENYSGANVLTF.

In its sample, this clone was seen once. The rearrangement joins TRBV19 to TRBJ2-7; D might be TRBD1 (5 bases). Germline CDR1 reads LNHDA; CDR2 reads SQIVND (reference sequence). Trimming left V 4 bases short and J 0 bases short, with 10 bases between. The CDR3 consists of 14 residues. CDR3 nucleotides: TGTGCCAGTAGTAGGGGCACTACCTCCTACGAGCAGTACTTC. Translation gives CASSRGTTSYEQYF. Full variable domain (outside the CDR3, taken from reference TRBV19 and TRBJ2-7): DGGITQSPKYLFRKEGQNVTLSCEQNLNHDAMYWYRQDPGQGLRLIYYSQIVNDFQKGDIAEGYSVSREKKESFPLTVTSAQKNPTAFYLCASSRGTTSYEQYFGPGTRLTVT.

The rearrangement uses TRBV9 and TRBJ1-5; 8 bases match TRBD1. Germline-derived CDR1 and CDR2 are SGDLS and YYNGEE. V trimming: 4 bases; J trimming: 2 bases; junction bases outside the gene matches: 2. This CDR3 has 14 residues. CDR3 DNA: TGTGCCAGCAGCCCGGGACAGGGCAATCAGCCCCAGCATTTT. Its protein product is CASSPGQGNQPQHF.

CDR3 DNA sequence: TGTGCCAGTAGTCCCCAGGGGATGAATCAGCCCCAGCATTTT. This sequence encodes CASSPQGMNQPQHF. This sequence joins TRBV19 and TRBJ1-5, with D perhaps matching TRBD1 (6 bases). This CDR3 contains 14 residues. Germline V gene lookup returns CDR1 LNHDA and CDR2 SQIVND (reference sequence). V was shortened by 5 bases and J by 4 bases, with 12 bases between the two germline ends. The full variable domain, its missing parts supplied by reference TRBV19 and TRBJ1-5, is DGGITQSPKYLFRKEGQNVTLSCEQNLNHDAMYWYRQDPGQGLRLIYYSQIVNDFQKGDIAEGYSVSREKKESFPLTVTSAQKNPTAFYLCASSPQGMNQPQHFGDGTRLSIL.

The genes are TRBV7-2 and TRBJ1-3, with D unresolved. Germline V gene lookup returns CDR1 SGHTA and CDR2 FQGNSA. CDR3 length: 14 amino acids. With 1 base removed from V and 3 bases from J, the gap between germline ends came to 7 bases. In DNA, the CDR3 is TGTGCCAGCAGCTTAGGGCAGGTTGGAAACACCATATATTTT. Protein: CASSLGQVGNTIYF.

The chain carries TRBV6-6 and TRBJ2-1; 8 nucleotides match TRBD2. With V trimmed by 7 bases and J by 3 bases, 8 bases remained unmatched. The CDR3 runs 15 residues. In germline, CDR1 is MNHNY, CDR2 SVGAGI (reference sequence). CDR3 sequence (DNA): TGTGCCAGCATAACTAGCGGAAATATCTACAATGAGCAGTTCTTC. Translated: CASITSGNIYNEQFF.

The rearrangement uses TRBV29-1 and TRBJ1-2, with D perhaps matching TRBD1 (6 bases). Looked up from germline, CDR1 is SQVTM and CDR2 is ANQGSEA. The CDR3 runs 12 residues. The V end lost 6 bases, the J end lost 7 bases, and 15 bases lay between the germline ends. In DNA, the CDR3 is TGCAGCGTGGCAACAGGGTACAGTGGCTACACCTTC. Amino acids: CSVATGYSGYTF.

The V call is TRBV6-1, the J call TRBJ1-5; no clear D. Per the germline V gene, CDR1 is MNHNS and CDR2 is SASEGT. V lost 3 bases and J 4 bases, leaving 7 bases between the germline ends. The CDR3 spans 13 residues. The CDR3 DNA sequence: TGTGCCAGCAGTGAGGCAAAGAATCAGCCCCAGCATTTT. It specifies CASSEAKNQPQHF.